This T cell receptor (beta chain) was profiled in a study of shared clonotypes between healthy human individuals. CD45RO-negative cells were positively selected for CCR7, leaving out terminally differentiated effector memory CD45RA+ cells. All participating donors were Caucasian adults from Nashville, Tennessee. Sequenced by immunoSEQ multiplex PCR; TCRdb stores in-frame clones only, minus some. Counted here are some 740,000 clones, 92% occurring once; the ten biggest clones make up around 24%. This CDR3 contains 18 residues. The J segment lost 1 base and the V segment lost 1 base, leaving 7 bases of the junction unmatched. From germline, CDR1 is MGHDK and CDR2 SYGVNS.

Sequenced sample: naive CD8+ T cells sorted from blood. J is TRBJ2-5 and V is TRBV25-1; 12 nucleotides agree with TRBD2. The sequence was obtained from a man aged 30 to 39 in good health. The CDR3 sequence: CASSELLGLAGPQETQYF. The DNA for the CDR3 is TGTGCCAGCAGTGAATTGCTGGGACTAGCGGGTCCCCAAGAGACCCAGTACTTC.